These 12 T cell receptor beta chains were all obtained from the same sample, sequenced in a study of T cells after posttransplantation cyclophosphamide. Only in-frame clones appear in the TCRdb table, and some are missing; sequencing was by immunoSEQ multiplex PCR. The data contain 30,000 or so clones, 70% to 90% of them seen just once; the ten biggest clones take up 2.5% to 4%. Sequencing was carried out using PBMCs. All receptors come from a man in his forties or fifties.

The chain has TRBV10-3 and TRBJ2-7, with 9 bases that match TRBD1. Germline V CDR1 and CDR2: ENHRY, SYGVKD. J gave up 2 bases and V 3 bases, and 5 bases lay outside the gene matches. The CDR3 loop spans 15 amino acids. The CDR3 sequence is CAISDRGQGAYEQYF. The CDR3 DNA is TGTGCCATCAGTGATAGGGGACAGGGCGCCTACGAGCAGTACTTC.

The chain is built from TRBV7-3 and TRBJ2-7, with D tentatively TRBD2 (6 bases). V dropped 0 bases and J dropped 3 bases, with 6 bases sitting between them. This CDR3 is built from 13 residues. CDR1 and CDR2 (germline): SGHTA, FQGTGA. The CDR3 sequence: CASSLTRDYEQYF. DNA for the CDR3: TGTGCCAGCAGCTTAACGCGGGACTACGAGCAGTACTTC.

This CDR3 is CASSYNTGTGIEQFF. The CDR3, as DNA: TGTGCCAGTAGCTATAACACCGGGACAGGGATTGAGCAGTTCTTC. The chain links TRBV19 to TRBJ2-1; TRBD1 matches 9 bases. J was trimmed by 9 bases and V by 6 bases; bases with no gene match: 12. Germline assignment: CDR1 LNHDA and CDR2 SQIVND (reference sequence). The CDR3 spans 15 residues.

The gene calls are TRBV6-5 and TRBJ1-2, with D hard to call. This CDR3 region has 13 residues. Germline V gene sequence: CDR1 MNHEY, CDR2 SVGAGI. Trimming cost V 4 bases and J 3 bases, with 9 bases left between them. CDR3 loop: CASSSTGDYGYTF. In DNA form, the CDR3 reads TGTGCCAGCAGTTCTACGGGTGACTATGGCTACACCTTC.

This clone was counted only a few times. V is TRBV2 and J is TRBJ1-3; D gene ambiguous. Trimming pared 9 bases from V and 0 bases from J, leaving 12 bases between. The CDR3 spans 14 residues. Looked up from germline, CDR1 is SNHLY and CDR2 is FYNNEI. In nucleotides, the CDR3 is TGTGCCAGTCGGGGAGGGTTCTCTGGAAACACCATATATTTT. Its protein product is CASRGGFSGNTIYF.

CDR3 residues: CASSETGGGTNSNQPQHF. The CDR3 bases are TGTGCCAGCAGTGAGACAGGGGGCGGAACTAATAGCAATCAGCCCCAGCATTTT. This chain uses TRBV6-1 with TRBJ1-5; 10 nucleotides agree with TRBD1. Germline-derived CDR1 and CDR2 are MNHNS and SASEGT. The length of the CDR3 is 18 residues. Losses at the gene ends were 3 bases for V and 0 bases for J; bases not matched to a gene: 8.

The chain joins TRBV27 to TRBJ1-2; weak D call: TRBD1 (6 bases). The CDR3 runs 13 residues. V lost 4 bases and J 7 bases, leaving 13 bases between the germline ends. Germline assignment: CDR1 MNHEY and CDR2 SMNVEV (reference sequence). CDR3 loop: CASSWGGGGGYTF. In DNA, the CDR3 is TGTGCCAGCAGTTGGGGGGGCGGCGGTGGCTACACCTTC.

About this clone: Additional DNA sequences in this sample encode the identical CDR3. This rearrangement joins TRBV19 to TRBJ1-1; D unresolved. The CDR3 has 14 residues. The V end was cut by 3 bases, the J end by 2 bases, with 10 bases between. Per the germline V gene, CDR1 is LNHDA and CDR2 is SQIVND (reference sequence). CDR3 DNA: TGTGCCAGTAGTATGACCGGGGTTAACACTGAAGCTTTCTTT. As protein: CASSMTGVNTEAFF.

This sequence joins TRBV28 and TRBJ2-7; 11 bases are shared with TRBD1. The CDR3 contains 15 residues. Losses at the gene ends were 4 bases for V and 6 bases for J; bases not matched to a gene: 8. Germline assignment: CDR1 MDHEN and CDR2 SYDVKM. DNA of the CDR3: TGTGCCAGCAGTTCCCCGGGACAGGGGGGTCCCGAGCAGTACTTC. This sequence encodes CASSSPGQGGPEQYF.

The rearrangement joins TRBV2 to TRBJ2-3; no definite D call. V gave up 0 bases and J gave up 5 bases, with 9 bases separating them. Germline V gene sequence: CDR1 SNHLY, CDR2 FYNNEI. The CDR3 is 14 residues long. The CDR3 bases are TGTGCCAGCAGTGAAGCGCCCTACCAAGATACGCAGTATTTT. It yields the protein CASSEAPYQDTQYF.

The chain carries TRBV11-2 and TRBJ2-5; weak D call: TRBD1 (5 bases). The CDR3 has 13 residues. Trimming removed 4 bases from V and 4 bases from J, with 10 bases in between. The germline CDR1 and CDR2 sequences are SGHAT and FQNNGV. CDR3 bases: TGTGCCAGCAGCTCAATCAGGGCAGAGACCCAGTACTTC. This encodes CASSSIRAETQYF.

Here the CDR3 reads CAIRNPGTGIDGEQFF. CDR3 sequence (DNA): TGTGCCATCAGAAACCCCGGGACAGGGATAGACGGTGAGCAGTTCTTC. The chain has TRBV10-3 and TRBJ2-1; 9 bases map to TRBD1. In germline, CDR1 is ENHRY, CDR2 SYGVKD. V lost 6 bases, J lost 9 bases, and 15 bases stayed unmatched. The CDR3 covers 16 residues.